This T cell receptor beta chain originates from a study of shared clonotypes between healthy human individuals. Study information: CD4 naive and CD4 memory each took three plates per donor, while CD8 naive took two and CD8 memory one.

Genomic DNA of each subset was evenly split across several immunoSEQ plates. Profiled with immunoSEQ multiplex PCR; TCRdb holds only in-frame clones, not every one. The sample records some 1 million clones, 65% to 75% being singletons. This CDR3 spans 14 amino acids. As regards this clone: Its antigen is currently unknown.

The study's findings and limits: Sequencing depth was a factor that was expected to affect clonotype sharing among donors.

The clonotype comes from a man aged 18 to 30 in good health. Sequencing was done on a sample of memory CD4+ T cells sorted from blood. Subset denoted: CD45RA-negative fraction. The V call is TRBV21-1, the J call TRBJ2-7. TRBV21-1 is a known pseudogene. This CDR3 is CASSKTAESYEQYF. The CDR3 DNA follows: TGTGCCAGCAGCAAGACGGCAGAATCCTACGAGCAGTACTTC.